This passage covers 28 T cell receptor beta chains from one sample sequenced in a study of cytomegalovirus exposure and HLA in healthy donors (dated by TCRdb to about 2017). The method was the immunoSEQ multiplex PCR assay. The multiplex PCR relied on a mix of 60 forward primers for TCR Vbeta segments and 13 reverse primers for TCR Jbeta segments. TCRdb retrieved this table from immuneACCESS and kept in-frame rearrangements only. Not all clones are present; in checked studies, unresolved V genes account for under half, and no reason is known for the remainder. The sample table records 160,000 or so clones; about 79% of these occur just once. Roughly 5.8% of the sample belongs to the ten largest clones. The sample consisted of PBMCs. All receptors derive from a man aged 35-49 years in good health and CMV-seropositive.

This clone was found once. The chain is built from TRBV5-1 and TRBJ2-5, with TRBD1 matching over 7 bases. The DNA end is more similar to TRBJ2-7, so the J call may be wrong. The germline V gene encodes CDR1 SGHRS and CDR2 YFSETQ. The CDR3 is made up of 15 amino acids. As DNA, the CDR3 is TGCGCCAGCAGCCTACGACAGGGAGCCACCAACGAGCAGTACTTC. Its translation: CASSLRQGATNEQYF.

The rearrangement links TRBV11-2 to TRBJ2-7; 8 bases agree with TRBD1. Trimming removed 1 base from V and 3 bases from J; junction bases left unmatched: 5. The CDR3 runs to 15 residues. Germline assignment: CDR1 SGHAT and CDR2 FQNNGV. This chain's CDR3 is CASSLGGGQGYEQYF. For the CDR3, the DNA is TGTGCCAGCAGCTTAGGGGGCGGACAGGGCTACGAGCAGTACTTC.

This chain joins TRBV28 and TRBJ2-2; unclear D gene. Germline values: CDR1 MDHEN, CDR2 SYDVKM. There are 14 residues in the CDR3. Trimming removed 7 bases from V and 1 base from J, with 10 bases in between. CDR3 coding DNA: TGTGCCAGCAATGTTTACGGGAACACCGGGGAGCTGTTTTTT. Residues: CASNVYGNTGELFF.

This chain joins TRBV19 and TRBJ2-7; 13 nucleotides align to TRBD2. CDR1 is LNHDA, CDR2 SQIVND, per germline (reference sequence). The CDR3 sequence is 14 residues long. The J segment lost 2 bases and the V segment lost 6 bases, leaving 1 base of the junction unmatched. The CDR3: CASRGLAGTYEQYF. CDR3 nucleotides: TGTGCCAGTAGGGGACTAGCGGGGACCTACGAGCAGTACTTC.

The rearrangement links TRBV6-5 to TRBJ2-7; D gene ambiguous. Germline V lookup: CDR1 MNHEY, CDR2 SVGAGI. The CDR3 runs 12 residues. Trimming took off 0 bases at V and 7 bases at J, with 7 bases between the two ends. DNA of the CDR3: TGTGCCAGCAGTTACTCGGGCCGGGAGCAGTACTTC. Translating it yields CASSYSGREQYF.

J is TRBJ1-4 and V is TRBV9; D is unclear. This CDR3 comprises 12 residues. V lost 5 bases to trimming and J lost 6 bases, with 8 bases between them. Germline loops: CDR1 SGDLS, CDR2 YYNGEE. The DNA for the CDR3 is TGTGCCAGCAGTGGACTCGATGAAAAACTGTTTTTT. This sequence encodes CASSGLDEKLFF.

The chain employs TRBV19 and TRBJ1-3, with a weak D call TRBD1 (5 bases). Germline V gives CDR1 LNHDA, CDR2 SQIVND (reference sequence). The germline V and J ends were trimmed by 5 bases and 0 bases, with 11 bases remaining between them. This CDR3 has 15 amino acids. For the CDR3, the DNA is TGTGCCAGTAGTGTCAGTAGGGGCTCTGGAAACACCATATATTTT. Its protein is CASSVSRGSGNTIYF.

DNA of the CDR3: TGTGCCAGCAGCTTAGAAGGAGCGGATACCTACGAGCAGTACTTC. Protein: CASSLEGADTYEQYF. J is TRBJ2-7 and V is TRBV11-3; a possible D gene is TRBD2 (5 bases). The CDR3 consists of 15 residues. V was trimmed by 0 bases and J by 2 bases, leaving 11 bases between them. Germline loops: CDR1 SGHNT, CDR2 YENEEA.

This clone was detected once. This chain uses TRBV6-1 with TRBJ1-3; D not resolved. The CDR3 runs to 16 residues. Germline lookup yields CDR1 MNHNS and CDR2 SASEGT. Trimming took 2 bases from V and 0 from J, leaving 11 bases between them. In DNA, the CDR3 is TGTGCCAGCAGTGAATCCGGGTTTCTCTCTGGAAACACCATATATTTT. This gives the protein CASSESGFLSGNTIYF.

This clone has a handful of counts. The V and J genes are TRBV9 and TRBJ2-3, with 8 bases matching TRBD2. The ends lost 2 bases at V and 3 bases at J; junction bases unmatched: 17. This CDR3 contains 19 residues. The germline CDR1 and CDR2 sequences are SGDLS and YYNGEE. The chain's CDR3 is CASSVFMQGAGEETDTQYF. In nucleotides, the CDR3 is TGTGCCAGCAGCGTCTTCATGCAGGGAGCGGGAGAGGAGACAGATACGCAGTATTTT.

The chain links TRBV10-3 to TRBJ2-3; 8 bases line up with TRBD2. CDR3 length: 12 residues. Per germline, CDR1 ENHRY and CDR2 SYGVKD. J lost 4 bases, V lost 11 bases, and 5 bases had no gene match. The CDR3 region is CALGLGSDTQYF. DNA of the CDR3: TGTGCCCTGGGACTAGGATCAGATACGCAGTATTTT.

This clone appeared a few times. The chain carries TRBV6-1 and TRBJ1-4; 8 bases map to TRBD1. CDR3 length: 16 residues. V trimming: 4 bases; J trimming: 2 bases; junction bases outside the gene matches: 6. Looked up from germline, CDR1 is MNHNS and CDR2 is SASEGT. The DNA of the CDR3 is TGTGCCAGCAGTGGATTGAACAGGGGGACTAATGAAAAACTGTTTTTT. It codes for CASSGLNRGTNEKLFF.

The CDR3 DNA reads TGTGCCAGCAGTCAACGACAGGGGGGGAATTCACCCCTCCACTTT. The encoded protein is CASSQRQGGNSPLHF. The chain couples TRBV7-2 to TRBJ1-6; TRBD1 matches 9 bases. Germline V gives CDR1 SGHTA, CDR2 FQGNSA. The CDR3 totals 15 residues. The V gene end was trimmed by 6 bases and the J gene end by 7 bases; junction bases not matched to a gene: 7.

On this clone itself: The junction differs from germline at one of its ends, possibly a read error. V gene TRBV7-8 combines with J gene TRBJ2-7; 14 positions match TRBD2. CDR1 and CDR2 (germline): SGHVS, FQNEAQ. The CDR3 is 14 residues long. The CDR3 sequence: CASSSGLAGGATDF. In nucleotides, the CDR3 is TGTGCCAGCAGCTCTGGACTAGCGGGAGGCGCAACGGACTTC.

V gene TRBV12-5 combines with J gene TRBJ2-4; perhaps TRBD2 as D (5 bases). The ends were cut back, 1 base at V and 11 bases at J, with 12 bases in the middle. This CDR3 region has 13 residues. The germline V gene encodes CDR1 LGHNT and CDR2 FRNRAP. Here the CDR3 reads CASGLALEGFQYF. Written as DNA, the CDR3 is TGTGCTAGTGGTTTGGCCTTAGAGGGCTTTCAGTACTTC.

The chain has TRBV29-1 and TRBJ1-1; no definite D call. Germline lookup yields CDR1 SQVTM and CDR2 ANQGSEA. With 5 bases removed from V and 1 base from J, the gap between germline ends came to 17 bases. The CDR3 is 15 residues long. The CDR3 DNA follows: TGCAGCGTTCTGAGCCGGAGGAGACCGAACACTGAAGCTTTCTTT. This encodes CSVLSRRRPNTEAFF.

This clone was seen just once. The chain combines TRBV2 with TRBJ1-2, with 9 bases identical to TRBD1. V was clipped by 6 bases and J by 4 bases; unmatched bases: 12. The CDR3 totals 16 residues. In germline, CDR1 is SNHLY, CDR2 FYNNEI. The CDR3 reads CASSGGQGIIGYGYTF. In DNA, the CDR3 is TGTGCCAGCAGCGGTGGACAGGGGATAATTGGCTATGGCTACACCTTC.

The gene calls are TRBV6-1 and TRBJ1-5; a possible D gene is TRBD1 (6 bases). This CDR3 has 18 amino acids. The V and J ends lost 0 bases and 3 bases respectively, with 18 bases between them. The V gene's germline CDR1 is MNHNS and CDR2 SASEGT. CDR3 sequence reads: CASSEAGGGRGDNQPQHF. CDR3 sequence (DNA): TGTGCCAGCAGTGAAGCCGGCGGAGGCAGGGGAGACAATCAGCCCCAGCATTTT.

This chain connects TRBV30 to TRBJ1-4; 7 nucleotides agree with TRBD1. Per germline, CDR1 GTSNPN and CDR2 SVGIG (reference sequence). The CDR3 is 11 amino acids. With V trimmed by 8 bases and J by 5 bases, 2 bases remained unmatched. The CDR3 here is CAGGQNEKLFF. DNA of the CDR3: TGTGCCGGGGGACAGAATGAAAAACTGTTTTTT.

The chain employs TRBV5-1 and TRBJ2-1; 11 nucleotides agree with TRBD2. The junction had 8 bases not matched to a gene; V was cut back by 3 bases and J by 9 bases. The CDR3 spans 15 residues. CDR1 and CDR2 (germline): SGHRS, YFSETQ. CDR3 in amino acids: CASSSGTSGPPEQFF. The DNA of the CDR3 is TGCGCCAGCAGCTCCGGGACTAGCGGTCCTCCTGAGCAGTTCTTC.

V gene TRBV2 combines with J gene TRBJ2-7; 16 bases are a match to TRBD2. The V gene's germline CDR1 is SNHLY and CDR2 FYNNEI. The ends lost 4 bases at V and 2 bases at J; junction bases unmatched: 2. CDR3 size: 16 residues. CDR3 in amino acids: CASSGGLAGGTYEQYF. CDR3 in DNA: TGTGCCAGCAGTGGGGGACTAGCGGGAGGGACCTACGAGCAGTACTTC.

This clone was counted between two and nine times. The V call is TRBV7-8, the J call TRBJ2-5; D unclear. The CDR3 length is 12 residues. Trimming shortened V by 5 bases and J by 4 bases, and 8 bases separated the two germline ends. CDR1 and CDR2 from the germline V gene are SGHVS and FQNEAQ. CDR3: CASSPRAETQYF. The CDR3 nucleotides are TGTGCCAGCAGCCCAAGAGCAGAGACCCAGTACTTC.

This clone was counted a few times. The chain recombines TRBV5-1 with TRBJ2-3; TRBD1 is a possible D gene (5 bases). The germline CDR1 and CDR2 sequences are SGHRS and YFSETQ. Trimming stripped 6 bases from V and 4 bases from J, with 12 bases between. This CDR3 spans 13 amino acids. The CDR3 reads CASTDQGSDTQYF. The CDR3 DNA follows: TGCGCCAGCACCGATCAGGGATCAGATACGCAGTATTTT.

J is TRBJ2-7 and V is TRBV2; D gene ambiguous. There are 13 residues in the CDR3. The V gene's germline CDR1 is SNHLY and CDR2 FYNNEI. Trimming removed 6 bases at V and 7 bases at J, with 16 bases between. CDR3 sequence reads: CASSASRIREQYF. As DNA, the CDR3 is TGTGCCAGCAGCGCATCACGTATTCGGGAGCAGTACTTC.

V and J are TRBV4-1 and TRBJ1-2, with 9 positions matching TRBD1. V was clipped by 3 bases and J by 7 bases; unmatched bases: 9. Looked up from germline, CDR1 is MGHRA and CDR2 is YSYEKL. The CDR3 runs 15 residues. In DNA form, the CDR3 reads TGCGCCAGCAGCCAGGGCCGGGGACAGGGTAGTGGCTACACCTTC. It specifies CASSQGRGQGSGYTF.

The chain joins TRBV6-1 to TRBJ2-7, with D possibly matching TRBD2 (6 bases). Germline CDR1 MNHNS, CDR2 SASEGT. V was pared by 3 bases and J by 5 bases, with 14 bases between. CDR3 length: 14 residues. The CDR3, as DNA: TGTGCCAGCAGTGAGGGCGGGACCCCCCACGAGCAGTACTTC. Its protein is CASSEGGTPHEQYF.

The chain carries TRBV18 and TRBJ1-4, with D maybe TRBD1 (6 bases). The germline V gene encodes CDR1 KGHSH and CDR2 LQKENI. V was trimmed by 4 bases and J by 0 bases, leaving 12 bases between them. The CDR3 is 16 residues long. CDR3 residues: CASSRRTAATNEKLFF. The DNA for the CDR3 is TGTGCCAGCTCACGACGGACAGCAGCAACTAATGAAAAACTGTTTTTT. Looking up the rest from reference TRBV18 and TRBJ1-4 gives the full variable domain: NAGVMQNPRHLVRRRGQEARLRCSPMKGHSHVYWYRQLPEEGLKFMVYLQKENIIDESGMPKERFSAEFPKEGPSILRIQQVVRGDSAAYFCASSRRTAATNEKLFFGSGTQLSVL.

The V gene is TRBV30, the J gene TRBJ2-3, with a tentative D call TRBD2 (6 bases). This CDR3 has 15 residues. V dropped 4 bases and J dropped 0 bases, with 14 bases sitting between them. Germline V gives CDR1 GTSNPN, CDR2 SVGIG (reference sequence). CDR3 nucleotide sequence: TGTGCCTGGACCTTGTCGGGAGCTAGCACAGATACGCAGTATTTT. As protein: CAWTLSGASTDTQYF.